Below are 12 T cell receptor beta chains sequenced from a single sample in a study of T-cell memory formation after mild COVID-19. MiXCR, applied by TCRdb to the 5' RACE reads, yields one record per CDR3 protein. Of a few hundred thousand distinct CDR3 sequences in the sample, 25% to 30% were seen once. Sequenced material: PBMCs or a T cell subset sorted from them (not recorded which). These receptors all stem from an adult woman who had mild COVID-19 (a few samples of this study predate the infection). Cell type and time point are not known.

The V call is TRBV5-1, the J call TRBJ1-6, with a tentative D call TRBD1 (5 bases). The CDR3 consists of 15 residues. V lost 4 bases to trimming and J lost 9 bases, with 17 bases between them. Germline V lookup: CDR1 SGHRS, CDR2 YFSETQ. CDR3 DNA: TGCGCCAGCAGCCTACTTTTGGGCACAGGTTCACCCCTCCACTTT. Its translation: CASSLLLGTGSPLHF.

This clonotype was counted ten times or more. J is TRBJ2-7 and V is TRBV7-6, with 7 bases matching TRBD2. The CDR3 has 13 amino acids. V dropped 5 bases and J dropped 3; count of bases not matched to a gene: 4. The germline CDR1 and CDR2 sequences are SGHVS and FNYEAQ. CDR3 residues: CASSLTSYYEQYF. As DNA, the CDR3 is TGTGCCAGCAGCCTGACTAGCTACTACGAGCAGTACTTC.

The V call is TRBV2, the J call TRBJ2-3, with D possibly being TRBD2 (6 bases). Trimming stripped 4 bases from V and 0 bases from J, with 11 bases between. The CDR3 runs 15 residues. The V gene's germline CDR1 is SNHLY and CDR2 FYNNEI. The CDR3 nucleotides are TGTGCCAGCAGTGCTGGCGGGAAAAGCACAGATACGCAGTATTTT. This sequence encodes CASSAGGKSTDTQYF.

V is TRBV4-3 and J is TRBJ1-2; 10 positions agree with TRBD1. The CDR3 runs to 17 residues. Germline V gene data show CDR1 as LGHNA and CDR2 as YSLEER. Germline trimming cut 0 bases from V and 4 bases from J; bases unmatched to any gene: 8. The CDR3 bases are TGCGCCAGCAGCCAAGATAGGAGGACAGGGGGGTTCTATGGCTACACCTTC. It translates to CASSQDRRTGGFYGYTF.

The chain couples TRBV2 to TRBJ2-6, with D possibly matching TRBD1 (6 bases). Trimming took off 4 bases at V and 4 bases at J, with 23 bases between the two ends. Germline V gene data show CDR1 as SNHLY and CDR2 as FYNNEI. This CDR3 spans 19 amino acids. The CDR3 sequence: CASSGPAGRGISGANVLTF. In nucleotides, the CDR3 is TGTGCCAGCAGTGGCCCTGCTGGCAGGGGAATCTCCGGGGCCAACGTCCTGACTTTC.

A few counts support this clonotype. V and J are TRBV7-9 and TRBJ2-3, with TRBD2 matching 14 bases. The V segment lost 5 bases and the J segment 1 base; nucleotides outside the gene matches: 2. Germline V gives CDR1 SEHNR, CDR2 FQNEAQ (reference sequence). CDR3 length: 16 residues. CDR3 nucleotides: TGTGCCAGCAGCAGACTAGCGGGAGGGCGCACAGATACGCAGTATTTT. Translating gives CASSRLAGGRTDTQYF. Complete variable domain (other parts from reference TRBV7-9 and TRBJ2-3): DTGVSQNPRHKITKRGQNVTFRCDPISEHNRLYWYRQTLGQGPEFLTYFQNEAQLEKSRLLSDRFSAERPKGSFSTLEIQRTEQGDSAMYLCASSRLAGGRTDTQYFGPGTRLTVL.

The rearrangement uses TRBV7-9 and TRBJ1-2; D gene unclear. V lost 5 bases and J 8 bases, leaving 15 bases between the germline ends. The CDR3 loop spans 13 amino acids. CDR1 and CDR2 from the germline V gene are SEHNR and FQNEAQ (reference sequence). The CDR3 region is CASSAALGEGYTF. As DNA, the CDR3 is TGTGCCAGCAGCGCGGCCCTCGGAGAAGGCTACACCTTC. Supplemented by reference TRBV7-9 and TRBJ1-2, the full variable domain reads DTGVSQNPRHKITKRGQNVTFRCDPISEHNRLYWYRQTLGQGPEFLTYFQNEAQLEKSRLLSDRFSAERPKGSFSTLEIQRTEQGDSAMYLCASSAALGEGYTFGSGTRLTVV.

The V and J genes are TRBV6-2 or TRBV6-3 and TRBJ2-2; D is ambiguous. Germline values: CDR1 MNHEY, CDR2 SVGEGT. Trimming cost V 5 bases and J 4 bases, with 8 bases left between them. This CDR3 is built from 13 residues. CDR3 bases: TGTGCCAGCAGTACTTCTCCCACCGGGGAGCTGTTTTTT. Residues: CASSTSPTGELFF.

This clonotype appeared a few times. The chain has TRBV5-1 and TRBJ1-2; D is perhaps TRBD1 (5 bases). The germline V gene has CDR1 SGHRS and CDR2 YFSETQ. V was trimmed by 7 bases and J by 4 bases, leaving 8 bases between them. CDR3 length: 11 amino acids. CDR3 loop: CASADSYGYTF. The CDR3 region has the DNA TGCGCCAGCGCCGACAGCTATGGCTACACCTTC. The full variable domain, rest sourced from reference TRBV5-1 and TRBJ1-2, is KAGVTQTPRYLIKTRGQQVTLSCSPISGHRSVSWYQQTPGQGLQFLFEYFSETQRNKGNFPGRFSGRQFSNSRSEMNVSTLELGDSALYLCASADSYGYTFGSGTRLTVV.

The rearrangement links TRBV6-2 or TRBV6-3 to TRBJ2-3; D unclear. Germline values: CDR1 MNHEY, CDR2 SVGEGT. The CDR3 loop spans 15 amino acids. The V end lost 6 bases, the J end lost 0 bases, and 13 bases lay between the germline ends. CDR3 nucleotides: TGTGCCAGCAGCCCCTTGGAGTCTAGCACAGATACGCAGTATTTT. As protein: CASSPLESSTDTQYF.

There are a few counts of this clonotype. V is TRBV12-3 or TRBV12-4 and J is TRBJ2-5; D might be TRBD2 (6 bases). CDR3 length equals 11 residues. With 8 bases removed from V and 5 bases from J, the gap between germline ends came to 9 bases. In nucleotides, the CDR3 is TGTGCCAGCGGGGCGGGGGAGACCCAGTACTTC. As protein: CASGAGETQYF.

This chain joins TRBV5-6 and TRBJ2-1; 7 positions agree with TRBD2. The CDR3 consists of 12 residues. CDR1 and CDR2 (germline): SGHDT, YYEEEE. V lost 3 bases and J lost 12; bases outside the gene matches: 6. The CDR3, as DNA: TGTGCCAGCAGCTGGGGGGGTAGCAGGCAGTTCTTC. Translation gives CASSWGGSRQFF.